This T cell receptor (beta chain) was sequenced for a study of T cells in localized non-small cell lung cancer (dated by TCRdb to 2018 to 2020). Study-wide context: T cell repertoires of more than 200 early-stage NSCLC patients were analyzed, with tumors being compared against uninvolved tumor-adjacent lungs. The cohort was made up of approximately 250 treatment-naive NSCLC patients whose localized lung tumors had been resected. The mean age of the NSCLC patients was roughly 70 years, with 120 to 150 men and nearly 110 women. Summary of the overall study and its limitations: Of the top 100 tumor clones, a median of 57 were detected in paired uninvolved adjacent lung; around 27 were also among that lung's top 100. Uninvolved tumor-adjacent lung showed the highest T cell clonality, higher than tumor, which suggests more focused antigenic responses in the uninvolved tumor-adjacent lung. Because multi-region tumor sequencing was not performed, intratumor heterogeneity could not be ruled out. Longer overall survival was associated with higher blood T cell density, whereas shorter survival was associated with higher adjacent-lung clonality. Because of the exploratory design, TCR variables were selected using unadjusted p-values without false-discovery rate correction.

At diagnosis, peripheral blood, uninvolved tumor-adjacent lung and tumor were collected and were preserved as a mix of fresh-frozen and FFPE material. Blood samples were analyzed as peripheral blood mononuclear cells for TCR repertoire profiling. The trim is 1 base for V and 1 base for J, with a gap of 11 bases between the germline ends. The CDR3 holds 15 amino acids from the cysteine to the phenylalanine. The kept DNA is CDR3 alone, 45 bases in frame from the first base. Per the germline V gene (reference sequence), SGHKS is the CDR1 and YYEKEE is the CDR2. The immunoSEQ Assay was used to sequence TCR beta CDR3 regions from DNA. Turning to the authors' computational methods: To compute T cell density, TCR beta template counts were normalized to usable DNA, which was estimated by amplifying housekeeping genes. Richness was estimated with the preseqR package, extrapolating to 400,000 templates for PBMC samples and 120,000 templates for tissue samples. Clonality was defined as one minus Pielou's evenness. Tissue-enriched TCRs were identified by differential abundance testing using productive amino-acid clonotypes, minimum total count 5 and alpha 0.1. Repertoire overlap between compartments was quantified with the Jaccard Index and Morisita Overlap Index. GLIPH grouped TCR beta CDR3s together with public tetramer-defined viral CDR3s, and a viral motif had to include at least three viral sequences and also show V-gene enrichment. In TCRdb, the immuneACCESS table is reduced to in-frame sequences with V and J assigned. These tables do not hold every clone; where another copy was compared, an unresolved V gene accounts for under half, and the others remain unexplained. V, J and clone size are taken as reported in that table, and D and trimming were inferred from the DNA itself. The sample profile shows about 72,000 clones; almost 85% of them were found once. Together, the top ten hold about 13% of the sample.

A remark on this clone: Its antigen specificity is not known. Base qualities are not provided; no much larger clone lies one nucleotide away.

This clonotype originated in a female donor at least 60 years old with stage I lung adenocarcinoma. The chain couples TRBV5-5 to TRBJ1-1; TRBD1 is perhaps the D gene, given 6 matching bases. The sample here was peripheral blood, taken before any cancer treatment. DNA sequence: TGTGCCAGCAGCTTGATTGGCAGGGGGAACACTGAAGCTTTCTTT. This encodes CASSLIGRGNTEAFF.